This T cell receptor (beta chain) was retrieved from a study of prognosis after radiotherapy for stage I lung cancer. Across the whole study: Oligometastatic NSCLC after surgical resection of the primary tumor was present in five or six patients, while newly diagnosed primary stage I lung tumors were present in 11 to 15.

Overall study results and limits: Reportedly, patients with and without metastases differed in TRBV and TRBJ gene usage.

Many counts were recorded for this clonotype. Its antigen is not known. Genomic DNA served as the source from which two-round multiplex PCR generated TCR beta CDR3 amplicons. It was primers specific to each TRBV and TRBJ gene that first-round PCR used. TCRdb recomputed calls from the multiplex PCR reads with MiXCR, one row per CDR3 protein. Of around 31,000 distinct CDR3 sequences listed, 25% to 40% are singletons. The starting material was PBMCs, obtained before or after stereotactic body radiation therapy (not recorded which). The TCR originated in a donor aged 50 or older with non-small cell lung cancer.

The CDR3 here is CSMEAGRGNEQFF. As DNA, the CDR3 is TGCAGCATGGAAGCGGGACGCGGCAATGAGCAGTTCTTC. The chain combines TRBV29-1 with TRBJ2-1; 7 bases map to TRBD2. CDR1 and CDR2 from the germline V gene are SQVTM and ANQGSEA. V lost 8 bases and J lost 6; bases outside the gene matches: 10. There are 13 residues in the CDR3.